Included here is one T cell receptor (beta chain) sequence, with context. What it recognizes is unknown. This record comes from a study of cytomegalovirus exposure and HLA in healthy donors. Study in general: Later analysis reported that the approximately 130 validation repertoires shared the platform of the roughly 670 first-cohort repertoires. Study-wide results and limits: With high specificity and sensitivity, the classifier reportedly diagnosed cytomegalovirus status.

This table comes from immunoSEQ multiplex PCR, and its TCRdb copy is limited to in-frame clones, with some not included. The data contain around 160,000 clones, approximately 90% of them singletons. Sequenced input: PBMCs. This receptor was taken from a man younger than 35 in good health and CMV-seronegative.

The CDR3 DNA is TGCGCCAGCAGCCAAGCTCCGCAACTTAATGAAAAACTGTTTTTT. It specifies CASSQAPQLNEKLFF. The gene calls are TRBV4-1 and TRBJ1-4; D is uncertain. The CDR3 is 15 residues long. V gave up 1 base and J gave up 4 bases, with 10 bases separating them. Germline values: CDR1 MGHRA, CDR2 YSYEKL.